This is a list of T cell receptor beta chains from one sample in a study of Ad26.COV2.S vaccination and SARS-CoV-2 variants. The data were produced by immunoSEQ multiplex PCR, yet TCRdb's version contains in-frame clones alone and is incomplete. Of about 350,000 clones in the sample, roughly 94% were seen once. The sequences come from peripheral blood, collected after recovery from COVID-19. The receptors come from a human donor who had recovered from COVID-19. CDR3s leave out the opening cysteine and the closing phenylalanine or tryptophan.

V gene	CDR3 length	J gene	CDR3 protein
TRBV12-3/TRBV12-4	10	TRBJ2-7	ASTGTGAEQY
TRBV7-6	12	TRBJ2-7	ASSLEAHSYEQY
TRBV20-1	9	TRBJ1-2	SGVTNYGYT
TRBV6-6	14	TRBJ1-3	ASSYSMSGTGNTIY
TRBV7-2	16	TRBJ2-7	ASSLALGGTGYVGEQY
TRBV28	15	TRBJ1-6	ASSTALTGSVNSPLH
TRBV27	13	TRBJ2-5	ASRATAGWGETQY
TRBV7-9	15	TRBJ2-5	ASSTLINGQYQETQY
TRBV7-9	12	TRBJ1-2	ASSSETGDYGYT
TRBV5-1	17	TRBJ2-3	ASSLQGTSGGVVTDTQY
TRBV10-1	14	TRBJ2-3	ASSDYQGSGTDTQY
TRBV14	11	TRBJ1-1	ASSRGQNTEAF
TRBV5-4	13	TRBJ2-5	ASSFGFLRAETQY
TRBV19	12	TRBJ1-2	ASSIGKTNYGYT
TRBV6-5	12	TRBJ1-3	ASSWDREGNTIY
TRBV6-2/TRBV6-3	13	TRBJ2-1	ASRYSGGGYNEQF
TRBV6-1	13	TRBJ2-3	ASSDSGPWTDTQY
TRBV3-1/TRBV3-2	14	TRBJ1-2	ASSQAGTGGDYGYT
TRBV9	13	TRBJ2-1	ASSPTSGAHNEQF
TRBV7-9	16	TRBJ1-2	ASRHYGDTKLDSYGYT
TRBV10-3	13	TRBJ1-4	AISDSGGVNEKLF
TRBV11-2	15	TRBJ2-4	ASSLGSAGRAKNIQY
TRBV5-4	16	TRBJ2-1	ASSLWGREELIRNEQF
TRBV2	13	TRBJ2-7	ASSERGWGSYEQY
TRBV28	11	TRBJ1-2	ASSLSDGYGYT
TRBV4-1	12	TRBJ1-1	ASSQVGVLTEAF
TRBV19	14	TRBJ2-1	ASSTRLAGGNNEQF
TRBV5-6	10	TRBJ2-7	ASSQDHYEQY
TRBV10-3	11	TRBJ1-5	AISEQRGQPQH
TRBV1	12	TRBJ2-7	TSSQGVTTYEQY
TRBV4-1	13	TRBJ1-4	ASSQSHILDEKLF
TRBV6-6	12	TRBJ2-3	ASSYGRDTDTQY
TRBV7-9	11	TRBJ1-2	ASKTTGDHGYT
TRBV9	11	TRBJ1-2	ASSPWDWGGYT
TRBV6-4	14	TRBJ2-2	ASSDHYRGNTGELF
TRBV7-2	13	TRBJ1-1	ASSLTGTANTEAF
TRBV6-1	13	TRBJ1-4	ASSESPSTNEKLF
TRBV15	12	TRBJ1-2	ATSLPGGAYGYT
TRBV28	13	TRBJ1-2	ASSTPGQGNYGYT
TRBV7-2	12	TRBJ2-5	ASSFLALGETQY
TRBV5-5	11	TRBJ1-1	ASRTGLGTEAF
TRBV11-2	12	TRBJ1-5	ASSLGDSNQPQH
TRBV9	12	TRBJ1-6	ASRGTGYNSPLH
TRBV20-1	14	TRBJ1-5	SASLQGGGGNQPQH
TRBV19	11	TRBJ1-1	ASSRGGYTEAF
TRBV5-4	14	TRBJ1-6	ASSRGTATIPSPLH
TRBV5-6	12	TRBJ1-2	ASSLSRTVYGYT
TRBV13	12	TRBJ1-2	ASSPQGGGYGYT
TRBV25-1	12	TRBJ1-1	ASSVGGLRTEAF
TRBV6-2/TRBV6-3	13	TRBJ2-5	ASSYYQRGLETQY
TRBV6-6	12	TRBJ1-1	ASRSHDRDTEAF